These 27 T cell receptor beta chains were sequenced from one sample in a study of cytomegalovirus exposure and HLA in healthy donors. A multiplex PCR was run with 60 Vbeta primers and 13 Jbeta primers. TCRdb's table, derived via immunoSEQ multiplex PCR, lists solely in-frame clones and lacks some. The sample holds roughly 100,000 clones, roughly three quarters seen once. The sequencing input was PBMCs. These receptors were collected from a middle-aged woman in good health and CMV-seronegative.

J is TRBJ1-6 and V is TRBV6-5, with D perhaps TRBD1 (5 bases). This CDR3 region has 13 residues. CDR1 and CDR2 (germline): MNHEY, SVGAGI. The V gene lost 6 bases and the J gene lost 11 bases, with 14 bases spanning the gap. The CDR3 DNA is TGTGCCAGCAGACCCCGGCCGGGGGCACCCCTCCACTTT. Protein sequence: CASRPRPGAPLHF.

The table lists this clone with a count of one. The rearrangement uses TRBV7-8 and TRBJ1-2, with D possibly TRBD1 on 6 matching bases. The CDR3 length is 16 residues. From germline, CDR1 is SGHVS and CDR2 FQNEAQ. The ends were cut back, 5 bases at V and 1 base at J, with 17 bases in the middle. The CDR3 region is CASSPEAWTVNYGYTF. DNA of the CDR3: TGTGCCAGCAGCCCGGAAGCCTGGACAGTTAACTATGGCTACACCTTC.

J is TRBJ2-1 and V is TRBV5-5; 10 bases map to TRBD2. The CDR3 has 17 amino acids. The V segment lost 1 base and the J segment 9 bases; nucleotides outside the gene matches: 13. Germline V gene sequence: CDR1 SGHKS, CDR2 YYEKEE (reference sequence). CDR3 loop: CASSLRVLAGGWGEQFF. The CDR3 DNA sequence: TGTGCCAGCAGCTTGCGGGTATTAGCGGGAGGATGGGGTGAGCAGTTCTTC.

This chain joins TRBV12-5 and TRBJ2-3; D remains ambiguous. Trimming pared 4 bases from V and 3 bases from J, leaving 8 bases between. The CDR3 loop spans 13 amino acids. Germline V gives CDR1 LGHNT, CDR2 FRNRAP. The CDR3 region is CASGSTPTDTQYF. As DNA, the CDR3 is TGTGCTAGTGGTTCGACTCCAACAGATACGCAGTATTTT.

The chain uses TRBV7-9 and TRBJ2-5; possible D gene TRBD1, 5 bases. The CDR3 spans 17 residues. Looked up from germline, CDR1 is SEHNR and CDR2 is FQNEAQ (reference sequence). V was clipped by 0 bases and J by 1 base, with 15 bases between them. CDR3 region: CASSLAQTAYLQETQYF. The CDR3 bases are TGTGCCAGCAGCTTAGCGCAGACAGCCTATCTCCAAGAGACCCAGTACTTC.

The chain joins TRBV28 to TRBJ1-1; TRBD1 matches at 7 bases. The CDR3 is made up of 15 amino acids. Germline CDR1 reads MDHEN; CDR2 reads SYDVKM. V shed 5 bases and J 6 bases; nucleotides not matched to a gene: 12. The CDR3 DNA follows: TGTGCCAGCAGTCCAGGAACGACAGGGCTGTCTGAAGCTTTCTTT. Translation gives CASSPGTTGLSEAFF. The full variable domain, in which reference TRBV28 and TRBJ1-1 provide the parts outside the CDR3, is DVKVTQSSRYLVKRTGEKVFLECVQDMDHENMFWYRQDPGLGLRLIYFSYDVKMKEKGDIPEGYSVSREKKERFSLILESASTNQTSMYLCASSPGTTGLSEAFFGQGTRLTVV.

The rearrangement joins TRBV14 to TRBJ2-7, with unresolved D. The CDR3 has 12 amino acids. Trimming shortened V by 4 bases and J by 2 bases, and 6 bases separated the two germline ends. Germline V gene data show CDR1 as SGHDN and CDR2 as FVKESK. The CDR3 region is CASSLIPYEQYF. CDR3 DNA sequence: TGTGCCAGCAGCCTCATCCCCTACGAGCAGTACTTC.

The CDR3: CASSQGADYEQYF. The CDR3 region has the DNA TGCGCCAGCAGCCAAGGTGCGGACTACGAGCAGTACTTC. V is TRBV4-3 and J is TRBJ2-7; no definite D call. The CDR3 spans 13 residues. From germline, CDR1 is LGHNA and CDR2 YSLEER. The V gene lost 1 base and the J gene lost 3 bases, with 7 bases spanning the gap.

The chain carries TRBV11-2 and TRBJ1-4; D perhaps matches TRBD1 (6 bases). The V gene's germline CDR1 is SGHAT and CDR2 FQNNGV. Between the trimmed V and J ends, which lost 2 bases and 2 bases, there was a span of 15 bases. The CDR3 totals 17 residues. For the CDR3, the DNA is TGTGCCAGCAGCTTATTGGCGAGACAGGTTACTAATGAAAAACTGTTTTTT. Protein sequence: CASSLLARQVTNEKLFF.

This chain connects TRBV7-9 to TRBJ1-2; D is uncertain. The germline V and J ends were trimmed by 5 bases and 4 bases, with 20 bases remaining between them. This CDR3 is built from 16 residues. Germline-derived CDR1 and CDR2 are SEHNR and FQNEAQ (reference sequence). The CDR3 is CASSGGRAPRGYGYTF. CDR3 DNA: TGTGCCAGCAGCGGAGGGAGGGCCCCTAGAGGCTATGGCTACACCTTC.

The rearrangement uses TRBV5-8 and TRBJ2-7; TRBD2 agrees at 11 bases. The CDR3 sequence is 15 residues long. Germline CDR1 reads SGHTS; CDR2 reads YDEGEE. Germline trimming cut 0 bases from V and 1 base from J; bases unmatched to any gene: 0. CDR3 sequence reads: CASSLGLAGSYEQYF. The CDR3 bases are TGTGCCAGCAGCTTGGGACTAGCGGGATCCTACGAGCAGTACTTC.

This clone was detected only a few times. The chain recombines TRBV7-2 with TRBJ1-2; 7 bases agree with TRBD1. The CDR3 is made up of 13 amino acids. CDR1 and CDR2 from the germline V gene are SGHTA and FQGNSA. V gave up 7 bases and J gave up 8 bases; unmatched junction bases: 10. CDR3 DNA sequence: TGTGCCAGCAAAGACAGGGCCCAAGGAGGCTACACCTTC. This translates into CASKDRAQGGYTF.

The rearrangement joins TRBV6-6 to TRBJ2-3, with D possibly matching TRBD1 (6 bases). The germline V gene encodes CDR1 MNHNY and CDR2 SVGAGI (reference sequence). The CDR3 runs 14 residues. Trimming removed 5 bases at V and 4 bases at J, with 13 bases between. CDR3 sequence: CASSTRGSADTQYF. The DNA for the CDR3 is TGTGCCAGCAGTACAAGGGGGTCTGCAGATACGCAGTATTTT.

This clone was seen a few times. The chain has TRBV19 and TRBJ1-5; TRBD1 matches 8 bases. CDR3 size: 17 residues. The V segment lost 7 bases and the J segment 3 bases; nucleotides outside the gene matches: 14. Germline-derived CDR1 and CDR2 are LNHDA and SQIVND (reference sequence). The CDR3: CASNPLGQGHVNQPQHF. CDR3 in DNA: TGTGCCAGTAACCCCCTTGGACAGGGTCACGTCAATCAGCCCCAGCATTTT. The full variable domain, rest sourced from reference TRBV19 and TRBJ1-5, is DGGITQSPKYLFRKEGQNVTLSCEQNLNHDAMYWYRQDPGQGLRLIYYSQIVNDFQKGDIAEGYSVSREKKESFPLTVTSAQKNPTAFYLCASNPLGQGHVNQPQHFGDGTRLSIL.

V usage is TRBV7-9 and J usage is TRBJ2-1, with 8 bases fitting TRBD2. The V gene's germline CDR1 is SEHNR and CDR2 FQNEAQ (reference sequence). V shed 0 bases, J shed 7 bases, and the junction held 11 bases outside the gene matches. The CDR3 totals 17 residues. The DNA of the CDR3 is TGTGCCAGCAGCTTAGCGACGAGCGGGAGTAGGACGAATGAGCAGTTCTTC. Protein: CASSLATSGSRTNEQFF. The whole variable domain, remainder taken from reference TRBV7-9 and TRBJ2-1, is DTGVSQNPRHKITKRGQNVTFRCDPISEHNRLYWYRQTLGQGPEFLTYFQNEAQLEKSRLLSDRFSAERPKGSFSTLEIQRTEQGDSAMYLCASSLATSGSRTNEQFFGPGTRLTVL.

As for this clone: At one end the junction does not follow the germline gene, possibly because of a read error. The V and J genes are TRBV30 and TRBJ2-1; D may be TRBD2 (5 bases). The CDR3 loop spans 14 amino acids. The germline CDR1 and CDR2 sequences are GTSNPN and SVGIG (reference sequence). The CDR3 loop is CAWSPADSYNEQLF. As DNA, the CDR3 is TGTGCCTGGAGCCCAGCGGACTCCTACAATGAGCAGCTCTTC.

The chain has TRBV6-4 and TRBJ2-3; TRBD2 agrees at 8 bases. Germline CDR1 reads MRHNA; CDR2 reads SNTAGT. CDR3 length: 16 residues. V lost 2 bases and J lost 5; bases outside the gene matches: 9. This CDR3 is CASSDPTSGELDTQYF. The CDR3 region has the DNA TGTGCCAGCAGTGACCCCACTAGCGGAGAATTAGATACGCAGTATTTT.

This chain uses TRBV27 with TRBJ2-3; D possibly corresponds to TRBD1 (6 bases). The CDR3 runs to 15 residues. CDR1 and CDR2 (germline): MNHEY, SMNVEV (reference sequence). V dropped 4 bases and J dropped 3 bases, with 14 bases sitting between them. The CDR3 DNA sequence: TGTGCCAGCAGTTCGGACAGTCTTATTACAGATACGCAGTATTTT. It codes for CASSSDSLITDTQYF.

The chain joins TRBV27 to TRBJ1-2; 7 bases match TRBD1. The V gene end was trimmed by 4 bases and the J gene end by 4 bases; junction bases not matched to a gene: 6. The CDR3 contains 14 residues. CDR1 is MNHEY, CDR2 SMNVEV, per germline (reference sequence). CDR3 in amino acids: CASSSRDRVYGYTF. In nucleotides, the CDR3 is TGTGCCAGCAGTTCCCGGGACAGAGTCTATGGCTACACCTTC.

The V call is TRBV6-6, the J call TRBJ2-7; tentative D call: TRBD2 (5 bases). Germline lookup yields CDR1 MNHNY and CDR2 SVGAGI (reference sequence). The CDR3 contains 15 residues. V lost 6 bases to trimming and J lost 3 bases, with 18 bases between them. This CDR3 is CASSPREGSVYEQYF. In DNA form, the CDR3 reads TGTGCCAGCAGCCCCCGTGAAGGTAGCGTCTACGAGCAGTACTTC.

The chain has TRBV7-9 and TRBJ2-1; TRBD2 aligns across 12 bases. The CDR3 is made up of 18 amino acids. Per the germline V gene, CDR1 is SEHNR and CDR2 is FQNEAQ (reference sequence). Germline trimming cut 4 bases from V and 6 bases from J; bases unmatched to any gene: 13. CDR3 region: CASSSAGLSTSGSNEQFF. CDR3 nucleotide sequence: TGTGCCAGCAGCTCAGCGGGTTTGTCGACTAGCGGGAGCAATGAGCAGTTCTTC.

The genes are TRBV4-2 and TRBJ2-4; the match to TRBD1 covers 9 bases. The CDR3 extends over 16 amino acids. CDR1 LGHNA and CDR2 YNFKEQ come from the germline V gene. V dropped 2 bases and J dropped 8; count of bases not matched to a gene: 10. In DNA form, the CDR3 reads TGTGCCAGCAGCCAACCGGGACAGGGCTTAAAGGACATTCAGTACTTC. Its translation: CASSQPGQGLKDIQYF.

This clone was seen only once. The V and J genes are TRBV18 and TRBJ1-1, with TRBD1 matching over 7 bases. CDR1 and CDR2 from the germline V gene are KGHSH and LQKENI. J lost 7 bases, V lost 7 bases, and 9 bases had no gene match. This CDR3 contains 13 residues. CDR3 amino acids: CASFAPGQNEAFF. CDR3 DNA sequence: TGTGCCAGCTTTGCCCCGGGACAGAATGAAGCTTTCTTT.

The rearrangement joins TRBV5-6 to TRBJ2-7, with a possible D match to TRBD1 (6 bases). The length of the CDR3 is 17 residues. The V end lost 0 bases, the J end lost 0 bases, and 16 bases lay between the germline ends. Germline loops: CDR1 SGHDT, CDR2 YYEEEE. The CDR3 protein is CASSLAWGRGSSYEQYF. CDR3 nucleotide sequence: TGTGCCAGCAGCTTGGCCTGGGGCAGGGGTAGCTCCTACGAGCAGTACTTC.

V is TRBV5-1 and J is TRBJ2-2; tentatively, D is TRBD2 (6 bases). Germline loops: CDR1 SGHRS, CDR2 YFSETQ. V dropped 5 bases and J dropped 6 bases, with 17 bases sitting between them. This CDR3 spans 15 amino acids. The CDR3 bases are TGCGCCAGCAGTGGAGGGCGGGCCAGCCCCGGGGAGCTGTTTTTT. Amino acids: CASSGGRASPGELFF.

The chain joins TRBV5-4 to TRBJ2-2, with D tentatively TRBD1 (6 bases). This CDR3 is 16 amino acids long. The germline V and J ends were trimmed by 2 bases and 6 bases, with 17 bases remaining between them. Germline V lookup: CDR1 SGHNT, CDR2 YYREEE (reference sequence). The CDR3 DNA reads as TGTGCCAGCAGCTTAAACGCGCAGGGGCCCTCCGGGGAGCTGTTTTTT. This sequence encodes CASSLNAQGPSGELFF.

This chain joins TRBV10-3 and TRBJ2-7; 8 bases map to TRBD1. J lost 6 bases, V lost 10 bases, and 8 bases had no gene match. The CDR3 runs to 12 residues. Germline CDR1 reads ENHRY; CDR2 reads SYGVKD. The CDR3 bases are TGTGCCACCGAAGACAGGGGCGGCGAGCAGTACTTC. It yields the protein CATEDRGGEQYF.